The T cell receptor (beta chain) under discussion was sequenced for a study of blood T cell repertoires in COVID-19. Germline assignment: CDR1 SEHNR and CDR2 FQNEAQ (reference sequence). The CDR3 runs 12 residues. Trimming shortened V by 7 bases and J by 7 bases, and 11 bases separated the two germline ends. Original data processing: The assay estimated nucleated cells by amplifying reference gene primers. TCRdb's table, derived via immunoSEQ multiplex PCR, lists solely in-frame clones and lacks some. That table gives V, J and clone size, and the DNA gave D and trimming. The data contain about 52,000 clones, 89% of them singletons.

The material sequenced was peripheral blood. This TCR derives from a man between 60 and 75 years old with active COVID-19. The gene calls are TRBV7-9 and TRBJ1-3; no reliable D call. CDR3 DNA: TGTGCCAGCACCCACGTGAGGAACACCATATATTTT. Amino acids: CASTHVRNTIYF.